A selection of T cell receptor beta chains follows, all from one sample in a study of shared clonotypes between healthy human individuals. The protocol was immunoSEQ multiplex PCR, while the TCRdb copy is restricted to in-frame clones and leaves out a portion. The repertoire holds approximately 740,000 clones, with over 90% as singletons. The source material was naive CD8+ T cells sorted from blood. These receptors came from a man aged 30-40 years in good health. Each CDR3 is given with its conserved first and last residue. Each record gives: V gene, J gene, D gene, CDR3 protein, CDR3 DNA. D genes are given only for firm matches.

>TRBV7-3|TRBJ2-1|TRBD2
CASSLNLAGDNEQFF
TGTGCCAGCAGCTTAAACCTAGCGGGGGACAATGAGCAGTTCTTC
>TRBV7-9|TRBJ1-2|-
CASSLARRGINYGYTF
TGTGCCAGCAGCTTAGCGCGCAGGGGTATTAACTATGGCTACACCTTC
>TRBV5-5|TRBJ2-1|TRBD1
CASSPGTGGRDEQFF
TGTGCCAGCAGCCCTGGGACAGGGGGCAGAGATGAGCAGTTCTTC
>TRBV6-5|TRBJ2-3|-
CASSYGAGTDTQYF
TGTGCCAGCAGTTATGGGGCAGGGACAGATACGCAGTATTTT
>TRBV7-8|TRBJ1-5|-
CASKRGGWDDYQPQHF
TGTGCCAGCAAGCGCGGGGGGTGGGACGACTATCAGCCCCAGCATTTT
>TRBV7-8|TRBJ2-5|TRBD2
CASSLVGAGAGETQYF
TGTGCCAGCAGCTTAGTGGGAGCGGGAGCGGGAGAGACCCAGTACTTC
>TRBV5-4|TRBJ2-2|TRBD2
CASSPWTSGRTGELFF
TGTGCCAGCAGCCCTTGGACTAGCGGGAGAACCGGGGAGCTGTTTTTT
>TRBV7-9|TRBJ2-1|-
CASSSHIDGTHEQFF
TGTGCCAGCAGCTCCCATATTGACGGGACCCATGAGCAGTTCTTC
>TRBV15|TRBJ2-7|-
CATSRDPGTSYEQYF
TGTGCCACCAGCAGAGATCCTGGGACCTCCTACGAGCAGTACTTC
>TRBV7-9|TRBJ2-7|TRBD2
CASYDSLAGGFSSYEQYF
TGTGCCAGCTACGACTCACTAGCGGGAGGTTTTTCGTCCTACGAGCAGTACTTC
>TRBV27|TRBJ2-5|TRBD2
CASRPGLAEQETQYF
TGTGCCAGCCGACCCGGACTAGCGGAACAAGAGACCCAGTACTTC
>TRBV10-1|TRBJ2-7|-
CASSESSLAHEQYF
TGCGCCAGCAGTGAGTCGAGCCTAGCCCACGAGCAGTACTTC
>TRBV13|TRBJ2-7|TRBD2
CASSLERELREQYF
TGTGCCAGCAGCTTAGAGCGGGAGCTTAGGGAGCAGTACTTC
>TRBV5-8|TRBJ2-7|-
CASSYSTGGQTYEQYF
TGTGCCAGCAGCTATTCTACCGGAGGACAGACCTACGAGCAGTACTTC